This T cell receptor beta chain was recorded in a study of cytomegalovirus exposure and HLA in healthy donors. Study-wide results and caveats: Across donors, most TCRs were seen rarely, yet some public ones were widespread. In vitro assays verified that a few CMV-associated chains recognized CMV antigens specifically.

Notes on this clone: As yet, its antigen is unknown.

The assay was immunoSEQ multiplex PCR, and TCRdb's table has in-frame clones only and misses some. Counted here are 150,000 to 200,000 clones, around four fifths occurring once; the ten biggest clones make up more than 6.5%. The CDR3 runs 16 residues. Trimming pared 3 bases from V and 4 bases from J, leaving 18 bases between. Per the germline V gene, CDR1 is SGDLS and CDR2 is YYNGEE. This clonotype was sampled from a man between 18 and 29 years old in good health and CMV-seropositive. The gene calls are TRBV9 and TRBJ2-3, with a weak D call TRBD1 (6 bases). Sequencing input: PBMCs. Here the CDR3 reads CASSARGEGVPDTQYF. For the CDR3, the DNA is TGTGCCAGCAGCGCCAGGGGCGAGGGGGTCCCAGATACGCAGTATTTT.